This TCR beta chain is from a study of blood T cell repertoires in COVID-19. Looking at the study overall: The study drew acute and convalescent COVID-19 samples from the United States, Italy and Spain. PBMCs, B-cell-depleted T cells, or T cells were the source of the cDNA or gDNA that made up the material.

Original data processing: Estimates of nucleated cell counts were drawn from the amplification of reference gene primers. Profiling relied on immunoSEQ multiplex PCR, and the TCRdb table lists in-frame clones only, not all of them. The V and J calls and clone size come from that table; D and trimming were worked out from the DNA. This table has tens of thousands of clones, roughly 89% appearing once. The sequence came from a man aged 45-65 years with active COVID-19. The source material was peripheral blood.

CDR3 nucleotide sequence: TGTGCCAGCTCCTCAACTAGGGACAGCTCCTACGAGCAGTACTTC. It encodes CASSSTRDSSYEQYF. The chain couples TRBV18 to TRBJ2-7; 7 positions match TRBD1. This CDR3 contains 15 residues. Unmatched junction bases numbered 8, after V lost 6 bases and J lost 0 bases. Germline-derived CDR1 and CDR2 are KGHSH and LQKENI.